The clone carrying this T cell receptor beta chain has only a few counts. Antigen specificity is unknown. The germline gives CDR1 LGHNA, CDR2 YSLEER. V dropped 5 bases and J dropped 0; count of bases not matched to a gene: 6. The CDR3 contains 15 residues. This record comes from a study of shared clonotypes between healthy human individuals. Study details: Per donor, CD8 memory used one plate, CD8 naive used two, CD4 memory used three and CD4 naive used three.

Study-wide results and caveats: Clonotypes that were shared across a handful of donors made up around 5% of naive CD4 clonotypes.

Only in-frame clones appear in the TCRdb table, and some are missing; sequencing was by immunoSEQ multiplex PCR. The repertoire has over a million clones, more than 65% of them found once; the top ten carry around 1.4%. Sequences were obtained from memory CD4+ T cells sorted from blood. Specified subset: CD45RA-negative fraction. The source of this sequence is a young man in good health. The chain links TRBV4-3 to TRBJ1-2, with 7 bases lining up with TRBD1. This CDR3 is CASSWRGGANYGYTF. CDR3 nucleotides: TGCGCCAGCAGCTGGAGAGGGGGCGCTAACTATGGCTACACCTTC.